This TCR beta chain appears in the sequencing data of a study of cytomegalovirus exposure and HLA in healthy donors (dated by TCRdb to the late 2010s). Looking at the study overall: According to a later analysis, one platform produced both the roughly 110 validation repertoires and the roughly 640 repertoires of the first cohort. The study was designed to test whether signatures of past pathogen exposure could be identified by cataloging public T cell receptors. Along with the approximately 670-subject first cohort, a separate validation cohort of over a hundred different subjects was used. To predict cytomegalovirus infection status, the study combined high-throughput TCR immunosequencing, statistical association of individual TCRs with disease status, and machine learning. Overall study outcomes, separate from this receptor: While some public TCRs were present in many individuals, most TCR sequences turned up only very rarely across donors. It was suggested by the authors that the approach could potentially be generalized to other disease states and immunological phenotypes. The study gave a list of 150 to 200 TCR beta chains associated with cytomegalovirus. Three of the identified cytomegalovirus-associated TCR beta chains were confirmed in vitro to be specific for cytomegalovirus antigens. A later analysis had no HLA typing for the validation cohort, so co-occurrence there was scored across all 110 or so repertoires. The classifier was reported to diagnose cytomegalovirus status with high specificity and sensitivity in both the original cohort and the validation cohort. Subsequent analysis determined that TCRs grouped into clusters in the first cohort also showed a tendency toward co-occurrence across the 120 validation repertoires, and approximately 93% of cluster scores exceeded 0.

The library came from the immunoSEQ multiplex PCR assay. Per the source publication's procedure: A statistical classification framework was developed to diagnose cytomegalovirus status using the catalog of TCR beta chain sequences. This is the immuneACCESS table as TCRdb keeps it, with only in-frame sequences that have V and J called. A part of the clones is gone; compared with another copy, unresolved V genes explain less than half, and the rest is unexplained. The D gene and trimming were derived from the DNA, and the V and J assignments and clone size from that table. This sample comprises hundreds of thousands of clones, roughly 85% of them detected only once. The top ten constitute roughly 5.5% of the sample. A word on this clone: This clone's antigen is unknown. No base quality values were provided; no much bigger clone lies one nucleotide off.

The donors were included in the validation cohort of 90 to 150 subjects, a group kept apart from the approximately 700-subject first cohort. Reading from cysteine to phenylalanine, the CDR3 counts 15 amino acids. The kept DNA is CDR3 alone, 45 bases in frame from the first base. V is cut by 0 bases and J by 4 bases, and the space between the germline ends is 10 bases. CDR1 and CDR2 (LNHNV, YYDKDF) derive from the germline V gene (reference sequence). This TCR derives from a woman aged 18-29 years in good health and CMV-seronegative. Material: PBMCs. The chain couples TRBV15 to TRBJ1-3; perhaps TRBD1 is the D gene, with 6 bases matching. The DNA sequence is given as TGTGCCACCAGCAGAGATAGGGGGACGGGAAACACCATATATTTT. Translated, it gives CATSRDRGTGNTIYF.